A selection of T cell receptor beta chains follows, all from one sample in a study of a mutant IDH1 vaccine in newly diagnosed glioma. This table comes from immunoSEQ multiplex PCR, and its TCRdb copy is limited to in-frame clones, with some not included. The sample consists of some 90,000 clones, 82% of them appearing once. Sequences were derived from PBMCs, sampled from a glioma patient treated with radiotherapy, temozolomide or both. Every receptor here comes from a man aged 35 to 55 with glioma. Some clones in this sample may be carry-over from other donors' samples. Each CDR3 is given with its conserved first and last residue. The D gene is left open where the match is weak. Some rows mark clone size as missing; the rest say once, few, many or name a class of expanded clone.

v_call	clone_size	d_call	j_call	cdr3_length	cdr3_aa	cdr3_nt
TRBV9	NA	NA	TRBJ1-2	11	CASSLGLGYTF	TGTGCCAGCTCTTTAGGTCTTGGCTACACCTTC
TRBV9	NA	NA	TRBJ2-3	15	CASSVVETKGDTQYF	TGTGCCAGCAGCGTAGTAGAGACAAAAGGAGATACGCAGTATTTT
TRBV7-9	NA	NA	TRBJ2-1	14	CASSSGSPYNEQFF	TGTGCCAGCAGTTCCGGGTCACCCTACAATGAGCAGTTCTTC
TRBV7-2	NA	NA	TRBJ1-6	15	CASSLAGSPRSPLHF	TGTGCCAGCAGCTTAGCAGGGTCTCCTCGTTCACCCCTCCACTTT
TRBV5-1	NA	NA	TRBJ2-3	13	CASSLDAADTQYF	TGCGCCAGCAGCTTGGACGCCGCAGATACGCAGTATTTT
TRBV7-9	few	TRBD2	TRBJ2-2	16	CASTTAGGFGTGELFF	TGTGCCAGCACCACAGCGGGGGGGTTTGGCACCGGGGAGCTGTTTTTT
TRBV19	NA	NA	TRBJ1-2	15	CASLDGGNLNYGYTF	TGTGCCAGTTTGGACGGGGGAAACCTGAACTATGGCTACACCTTC
TRBV18	NA	NA	TRBJ1-3	16	CASSPAGRGSGNTIYF	TGTGCCAGCTCACCAGCGGGACGGGGAAGTGGAAACACCATATATTTT
TRBV5-8	NA	TRBD1	TRBJ1-6	14	CASSQGVLDSPLHF	TGTGCCAGCAGCCAGGGGGTGCTTGATTCACCCCTCCACTTT
TRBV5-1	NA	TRBD1	TRBJ1-2	13	CASSSGQDYGYTF	TGCGCCAGCAGCTCGGGACAGGATTATGGCTACACCTTC
TRBV19	NA	TRBD1	TRBJ1-5	18	CASSKTNNRDSSNQPQHF	TGTGCCAGTAGTAAAACAAACAACCGGGACAGTTCCAATCAGCCCCAGCATTTT
TRBV6-1	NA	NA	TRBJ2-2	14	CASERGAYTGELFF	TGTGCCAGCGAAAGGGGGGCTTACACCGGGGAGCTGTTTTTT
TRBV6-6	NA	NA	TRBJ1-2	13	CASSYDSTYGYTF	TGTGCCAGCAGTTACGACAGCACCTATGGCTACACCTTC
TRBV5-4	NA	NA	TRBJ2-3	15	CASSLGAGYTDTQYF	TGTGCCAGCAGCCTCGGGGCGGGGTACACAGATACGCAGTATTTT
TRBV2	once	TRBD1	TRBJ1-2	13	CASTGQVNYGYTF	TGTGCCAGTACTGGACAGGTCAACTATGGCTACACCTTC
TRBV4-1	few	TRBD1	TRBJ2-1	16	CASSQDRTGRNNEQFF	TGCGCCAGCAGCCAAGATCGGACAGGGAGGAACAATGAGCAGTTCTTC
TRBV12-5	NA	NA	TRBJ1-5	16	CASGPRDTLSNQPQHF	TGTGCTAGTGGTCCCCGGGACACCTTGAGCAATCAGCCCCAGCATTTT
TRBV27	NA	NA	TRBJ2-6	12	CASSPGANVLTF	TGTGCCAGCAGCCCTGGGGCCAACGTCCTGACTTTC
TRBV7-9	NA	NA	TRBJ2-7	14	CASSPLGGTYEQYF	TGTGCCAGCAGCCCTCTTGGGGGTACCTACGAGCAGTACTTC
TRBV5-1	NA	NA	TRBJ1-2	12	CASSFDNYGYTF	TGCGCCAGCAGCTTCGACAACTATGGCTACACCTTC
TRBV7-8	once	NA	TRBJ1-5	14	CASSPDGANQPQHF	TGTGCCAGCAGCCCCGACGGAGCGAATCAGCCCCAGCATTTT
TRBV28	NA	NA	TRBJ1-6	12	CASRSANSPLHF	TGTGCCTCTAGGTCGGCTAATTCACCCCTCCACTTT
TRBV6-1	NA	NA	TRBJ1-1	17	CASSERAGVGVVTEAFF	TGTGCCAGCAGTGAAAGGGCAGGGGTAGGTGTGGTGACTGAAGCTTTCTTT
TRBV5-1	NA	TRBD2	TRBJ2-7	15	CASSLVGLAGSEQYF	TGCGCCAGCAGCTTGGTAGGACTAGCGGGGAGCGAGCAGTACTTC
TRBV6-5	NA	TRBD1	TRBJ2-1	13	CASGTVLLDEQFF	TGTGCCAGCGGGACAGTACTCCTAGATGAGCAGTTCTTC
TRBV5-1	once	NA	TRBJ2-3	13	CASSFGKGDTQYF	TGCGCCAGCAGCTTCGGGAAAGGCGATACGCAGTATTTT
TRBV2	NA	TRBD1	TRBJ1-1	13	CASSGRTGRKAFF	TGTGCCAGCAGTGGCCGGACAGGGAGGAAAGCTTTCTTT
TRBV30	NA	NA	TRBJ1-2	13	CAWAPLRGNGYTF	TGTGCCTGGGCCCCACTTAGGGGGAATGGCTACACCTTC
TRBV27	NA	NA	TRBJ2-2	14	CASRLGGLSGELFF	TGTGCCAGCAGGTTGGGGGGCCTATCAGGGGAGCTGTTTTTT
TRBV10-1	NA	NA	TRBJ2-2	14	CASTRDSNTGELFF	TGCGCCAGCACCAGAGACAGTAACACCGGGGAGCTGTTTTTT
TRBV5-1	NA	NA	TRBJ2-7	14	CASSLLTGSYEQYF	TGCGCCAGCAGCTTGTTGACAGGATCCTACGAGCAGTACTTC
TRBV6-5	NA	TRBD1	TRBJ2-2	15	CASRNDRVPPGELFF	TGTGCCAGCAGAAATGACAGGGTCCCGCCCGGGGAGCTGTTTTTT
TRBV6-1	NA	TRBD1	TRBJ1-1	14	CASSRQGRDTEAFF	TGTGCCAGCAGCCGACAGGGGCGGGATACTGAAGCTTTCTTT
TRBV6-1	NA	TRBD1	TRBJ2-7	16	CASSEVGDRGTYEQYF	TGTGCCAGCAGTGAAGTAGGGGACAGGGGAACCTACGAGCAGTACTTC
TRBV7-2	NA	NA	TRBJ1-2	13	CASSPYLNYGYTF	TGTGCCAGCAGCCCTTACCTCAACTATGGCTACACCTTC
TRBV29-1	NA	NA	TRBJ1-1	13	CSVLGVFSTEAFF	TGCAGCGTCCTAGGGGTTTTCAGTACTGAAGCTTTCTTT
TRBV6-5	NA	TRBD1	TRBJ1-2	14	CASSFQGANYGYTF	TGTGCCAGCAGTTTTCAGGGGGCTAACTATGGCTACACCTTC
TRBV30	NA	NA	TRBJ1-5	14	CAWSQGMSNQPQHF	TGTGCCTGGAGTCAGGGAATGAGCAATCAGCCCCAGCATTTT
TRBV5-1	once	NA	TRBJ1-2	13	CASSLEVPGGYTF	TGCGCCAGCAGCTTGGAAGTCCCCGGAGGCTACACCTTC
TRBV7-9	NA	NA	TRBJ2-1	11	CASSTAREQFF	TGTGCCAGCAGCACGGCCCGTGAGCAGTTCTTC
TRBV5-1	NA	TRBD2	TRBJ2-5	17	CASSETGTSAFSETQYF	TGCGCCAGCAGCGAAACCGGGACTAGCGCCTTCAGTGAGACCCAGTACTTC
TRBV9	NA	NA	TRBJ2-6	14	CASSDRYGANVLTF	TGTGCCAGCAGCGACAGGTACGGGGCCAACGTCCTGACTTTC
TRBV10-3	NA	TRBD1	TRBJ1-5	16	CAISESPATGNQPQHF	TGTGCCATCAGTGAAAGTCCCGCGACAGGGAATCAGCCCCAGCATTTT
TRBV5-6	NA	TRBD2	TRBJ2-7	15	CASSSRAGGTYEQYF	TGTGCCAGCAGCTCTAGGGCGGGAGGGACCTACGAGCAGTACTTC
TRBV5-6	once	NA	TRBJ2-2	14	CASSLGSATGELFF	TGTGCCAGCAGCCTCGGTAGCGCAACCGGGGAGCTGTTTTTT
TRBV7-7	NA	NA	TRBJ2-3	13	CASSFYGTDTQYF	TGTGCTAGCAGCTTTTATGGGACAGATACGCAGTATTTT
TRBV9	NA	TRBD2	TRBJ2-1	16	CASSVAPSGGPNEQFF	TGTGCCAGCAGCGTAGCTCCTAGCGGGGGACCCAATGAGCAGTTCTTC
TRBV7-8	NA	NA	TRBJ1-4	18	CASSLSSVWRETNEKLFF	TGTGCCAGCAGCCTGAGCTCTGTATGGCGGGAAACTAATGAAAAACTGTTTTTT
TRBV19	NA	NA	TRBJ1-5	12	CASSIGNQPQHF	TGTGCCAGTAGTATAGGGAATCAGCCCCAGCATTTT